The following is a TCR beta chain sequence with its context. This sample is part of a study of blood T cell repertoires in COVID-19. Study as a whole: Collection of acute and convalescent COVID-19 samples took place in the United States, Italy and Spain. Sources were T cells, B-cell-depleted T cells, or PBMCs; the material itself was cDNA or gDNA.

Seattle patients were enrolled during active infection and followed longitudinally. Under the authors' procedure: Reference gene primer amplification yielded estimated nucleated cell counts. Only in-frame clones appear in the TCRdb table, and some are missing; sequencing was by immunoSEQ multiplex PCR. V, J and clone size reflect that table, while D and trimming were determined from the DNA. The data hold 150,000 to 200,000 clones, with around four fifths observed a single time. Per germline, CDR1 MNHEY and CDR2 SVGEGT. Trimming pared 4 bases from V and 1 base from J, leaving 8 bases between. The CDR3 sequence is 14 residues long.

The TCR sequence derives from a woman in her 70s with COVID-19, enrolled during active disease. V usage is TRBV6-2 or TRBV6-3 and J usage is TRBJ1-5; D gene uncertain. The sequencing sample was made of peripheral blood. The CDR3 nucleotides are TGTGCCAGCAGTTTCGGCGGGAGCAATCAGCCCCAGCATTTT. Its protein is CASSFGGSNQPQHF.